This TCR beta chain was retrieved from a study of beta chain features in type 1 diabetes (dated 2018 in TCRdb). A note on the overall study: Mean age, gender distribution, total cell number and subset yield did not differ between patients and healthy donors. A total of around 100 million sorted cells were examined across all samples, and RNA yield correlated strongly with the number of cells per subset. In the study, TCRB repertoires of sorted circulating CD4+ T cell subsets from recently diagnosed type 1 diabetes patients were compared with those of matched healthy donors. Whereas all 30 or so donors provided naive and central memory subsets, regulatory and stem cell-like memory subsets were isolated from just 8 patients and roughly eight healthy donors.

Each donor gave one peripheral blood draw, roughly 110 mL on average, collected into heparinised tubes. Using a panel that included CD45RO, CCR7, CD25, CD127, CD95 and CD27, naive, central memory, regulatory and stem cell-like memory CD4+ T cells were sorted on a BD FACSAria II. All sorted populations exceeded 95% purity. PBMCs were separated immediately by Lymphoprep density gradient centrifugation and were stained directly, without being cultured. To minimize batch effects, samples were stained and sorted in pairs, one healthy donor with one patient per experiment. Overall results and qualifications from the work: A moderate but significant shortening of TCRB CDR3 length was observed in type 1 diabetes patients in all four CD4+ subsets. At VDJ recombination sites, patients with type 1 diabetes made fewer insertions and deleted more nucleotides, a pattern implying thymic rearrangement abnormalities. The naive, central memory and regulatory TCRB repertoires appeared to resemble one another more closely among patients than among healthy donors. Because cDNA was sequenced instead of genomic DNA, highly expressing activated cells could be over-represented, though the groups showed no difference in activation or CD3 levels. HLA sub-analyses involved small numbers of individuals, so any influence of HLA type on TCRB rearrangement remained unresolved. Shorter templates might be favored by PCR, yet because patient and control samples were amplified and corrected together, any such skew would affect both groups equally.

All of the isolated RNA was reverse transcribed with the High Capacity cDNA Reverse Transcription Kit, so expressed TCRB transcripts were sequenced. Naive, central memory and regulatory T cell samples underwent deep immunoSEQ sequencing, averaging about 3.3 million total reads per sample. Sorted cells were lysed in RLT buffer, and RNA was extracted using DNase-treated RNeasy Micro or Mini kits according to cell number. Each cell subset was processed on its own to prevent cross-contamination, while patient and healthy donor samples were processed together. The immunoSEQ multiplex PCR was used to amplify TCRB sequences from cDNA, generating 87-bp fragments that spanned the CDR3 region. Amplicons were sequenced on the Illumina HiSeq platform. The source study handled its data this way. Synthetic template baselines were used to correct PCR bias computationally, reads within Hamming distance 2 were collapsed together, and singletons that could not be merged were discarded. Reads were aligned against IMGT so that V, D and J genes, CDR3 length and insertions or deletions at six rearrangement sites could be assigned. Within each subset, clonotype counts were normalized to sorted cell number, and only after that were true diversity and Gini coefficients computed with the tcR R package. The overlap coefficient, calculated on TCRB nucleotide sequences, was used to quantify repertoire sharing. Out-of-frame TCRB sequences from naive cells were analyzed as a proxy for the pre-selection repertoire. The table comes from immuneACCESS by way of TCRdb, which keeps in-frame sequences with V and J called. Part of the clones is missing from these tables; in studies checked, under half for an unresolved V gene and the rest for unknown reasons. V, J and clone size reflect that table, while D and trimming were determined from the DNA. The sample data list roughly 500,000 clones, and approximately 30% of these were observed just once. 0.065% of the sample lies in the top ten.

This clone showed up just a few times. Its antigen has not been determined. Per-base quality was not reported, and no clone a single base away is much larger than it. The clonotype was recovered from a man younger than 30 in good health. Specimen: naive CD4+ T cells from blood. The cell subset or site label of this sample denotes: true naive CD4+ T cells.

In nucleotide form, the sequence is TGTGCCTGGAGTGTACAAGGGGAAACTGAAGCTTTCTTT. It translates to CAWSVQGETEAFF. The V gene is TRBV30 and the J gene is TRBJ1-1; TRBD1 is a weak D gene call, 5 bases matching. CDR1 and CDR2, per the germline V gene (reference sequence), are GTSNPN and SVGIG. Including the terminal cysteine and phenylalanine, the CDR3 comprises 13 residues. Kept here is only the CDR3 DNA, which spans 39 bases and is read in frame from base 1. Trimming removed 0 bases from V and 5 bases from J, leaving 10 bases between the germline ends.